The rows below give T cell receptor beta chains drawn from one sample of a study of blood T cell repertoires in COVID-19. Sequencing was performed with immunoSEQ multiplex PCR; in TCRdb, only in-frame clones are kept and a portion is missing. The sample lists about 200,000 clones, approximately 85% seen once, with 5.6% in the top ten. Sample: PBMCs or T cells enriched from blood (not recorded which). These receptor sequences come from a man between 35 and 55 years old with acute COVID-19. Both conserved end residues are part of each CDR3. Fields, in order: V gene, clone size, J gene, D gene, CDR3 DNA, CDR3 protein. A D gene is named only where the DNA matches it firmly. Size is omitted from some rows. Given values are once, few, many or a class for expanded clones.

v_gene: TRBV19
abundance: few
j_gene: TRBJ2-2
d_gene: NA
CDR3nt: TGTGCCAGCTGGGGCACAGGAAGAGTGGGCACCGGGGAGCTGTTTTTT
CDR3aa: CASWGTGRVGTGELFF

v_gene: TRBV5-1
abundance: NA
j_gene: TRBJ2-5
d_gene: TRBD2
CDR3nt: TGCGCCAGCAGCCTAGCGGGAGGGCCAGATTTAGGAGAGACCCAGTACTTC
CDR3aa: CASSLAGGPDLGETQYF

v_gene: TRBV11-2
abundance: NA
j_gene: TRBJ1-1
d_gene: TRBD1
CDR3nt: TGTGCCAGCAGCACCCACAGGGGCGGCGGGAACACTGAAGCTTTCTTT
CDR3aa: CASSTHRGGGNTEAFF

v_gene: TRBV28
abundance: NA
j_gene: TRBJ2-1
d_gene: TRBD2
CDR3nt: TGTGCCAGCAGTGCCCCCTCACTAGCGGGAGCGATCAATGAGCAGTTCTTC
CDR3aa: CASSAPSLAGAINEQFF

v_gene: TRBV7-3
abundance: NA
j_gene: TRBJ2-3
d_gene: TRBD2
CDR3nt: TGTGCCAGCAGCTCCTTAGCGGGAGGGCCGACAGATACGCAGTATTTT
CDR3aa: CASSSLAGGPTDTQYF

v_gene: TRBV27
abundance: NA
j_gene: TRBJ1-5
d_gene: TRBD1
CDR3nt: TGTGCCAGCGGACCTTCCGGGACAGGGGGCGGGAATCAGCCCCAGCATTTT
CDR3aa: CASGPSGTGGGNQPQHF

v_gene: TRBV27
abundance: NA
j_gene: TRBJ1-2
d_gene: NA
CDR3nt: TGTGCCAGCAGTTCAGCGGGGTTCCTCGGGGGCTACACCTTC
CDR3aa: CASSSAGFLGGYTF

v_gene: TRBV28
abundance: NA
j_gene: TRBJ2-4
d_gene: TRBD2
CDR3nt: TGTGCCAGCAGTTTCACTAGCGGGCAAAACATTCAGTACTTC
CDR3aa: CASSFTSGQNIQYF

v_gene: TRBV25-1
abundance: few
j_gene: TRBJ1-5
d_gene: TRBD1
CDR3nt: TGTGCCAGCAGTAAAGGGACAGGGGGTTTTAATCAGCCCCAGCATTTT
CDR3aa: CASSKGTGGFNQPQHF

v_gene: TRBV4-1
abundance: NA
j_gene: TRBJ1-2
d_gene: NA
CDR3nt: TGCGCCAGCAGTTATACCCCGGGGGGGATCTATGGCTACACCTTC
CDR3aa: CASSYTPGGIYGYTF

v_gene: TRBV6-5
abundance: NA
j_gene: TRBJ2-5
d_gene: NA
CDR3nt: TGTGCCAGCAGTCCACAAGAGACCCAGTACTTC
CDR3aa: CASSPQETQYF

v_gene: TRBV5-1
abundance: NA
j_gene: TRBJ2-5
d_gene: TRBD2
CDR3nt: TGCGCCAGCAGCCTCCGACAGGGCGGGGGGGAAGAGACCCAGTACTTC
CDR3aa: CASSLRQGGGEETQYF

v_gene: TRBV4-2
abundance: NA
j_gene: TRBJ2-5
d_gene: NA
CDR3nt: TGTGCCAGCAGCCTCACTCACCTGGAGACCCAGTACTTC
CDR3aa: CASSLTHLETQYF

v_gene: TRBV19
abundance: once
j_gene: TRBJ2-7
d_gene: TRBD1
CDR3nt: TGTGCCACCGCGGACAGGACCCACGAGCAGTACTTC
CDR3aa: CATADRTHEQYF

v_gene: TRBV12-1
abundance: once
j_gene: TRBJ2-3
d_gene: NA
CDR3nt: TGTGCCAGCAGCTTTCCTCCGGGGACTCAGCCCAACACAGATACGCAGTATTTT
CDR3aa: CASSFPPGTQPNTDTQYF